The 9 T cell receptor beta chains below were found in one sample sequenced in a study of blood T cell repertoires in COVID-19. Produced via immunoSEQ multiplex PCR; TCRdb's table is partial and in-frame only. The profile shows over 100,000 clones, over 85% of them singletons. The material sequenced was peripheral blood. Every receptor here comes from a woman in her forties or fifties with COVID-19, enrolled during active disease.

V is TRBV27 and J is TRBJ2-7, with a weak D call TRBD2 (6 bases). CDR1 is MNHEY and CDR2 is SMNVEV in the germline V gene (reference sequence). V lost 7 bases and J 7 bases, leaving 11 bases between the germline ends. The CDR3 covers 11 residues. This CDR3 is CASKEGREQYF. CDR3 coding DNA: TGTGCCAGCAAGGAGGGGCGAGAGCAGTACTTC.

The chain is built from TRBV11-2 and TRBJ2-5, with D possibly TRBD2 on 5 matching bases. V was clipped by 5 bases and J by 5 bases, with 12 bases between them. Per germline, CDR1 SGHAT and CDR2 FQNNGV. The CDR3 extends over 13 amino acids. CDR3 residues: CASSPQTGETQYF. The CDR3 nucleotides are TGTGCCAGCAGCCCCCAGACGGGGGAGACCCAGTACTTC.

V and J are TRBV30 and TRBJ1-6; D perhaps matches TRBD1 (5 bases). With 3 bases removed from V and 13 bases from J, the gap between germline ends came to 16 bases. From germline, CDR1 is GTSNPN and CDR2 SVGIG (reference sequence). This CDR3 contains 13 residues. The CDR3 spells CAWRETTGDPLHF. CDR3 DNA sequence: TGTGCCTGGAGAGAAACCACAGGTGATCCCCTCCACTTT.

DNA for the CDR3: TGTGCCAGCAGTTCCTCGGACACCTCTGGAAACACCATATATTTT. This encodes CASSSSDTSGNTIYF. The chain is built from TRBV28 and TRBJ1-3, with a tentative D call TRBD1 (5 bases). The CDR3 contains 15 residues. V lost 4 bases, J lost 0 bases, and 10 bases lay in between. Germline-derived CDR1 and CDR2 are MDHEN and SYDVKM.

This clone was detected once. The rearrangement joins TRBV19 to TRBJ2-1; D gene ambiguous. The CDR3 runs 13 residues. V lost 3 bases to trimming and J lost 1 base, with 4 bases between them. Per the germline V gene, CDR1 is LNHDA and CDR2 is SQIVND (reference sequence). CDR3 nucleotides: TGTGCCAGTAGTATGACATCCTACAATGAGCAGTTCTTC. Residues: CASSMTSYNEQFF.

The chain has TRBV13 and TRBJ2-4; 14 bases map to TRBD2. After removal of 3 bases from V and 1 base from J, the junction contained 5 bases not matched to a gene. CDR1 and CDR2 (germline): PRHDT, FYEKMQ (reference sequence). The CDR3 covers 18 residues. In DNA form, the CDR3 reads TGTGCCAGCAGCTTGACTAGCGGGGGGGCCCCTGCCAAAAACATTCAGTACTTC. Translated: CASSLTSGGAPAKNIQYF.

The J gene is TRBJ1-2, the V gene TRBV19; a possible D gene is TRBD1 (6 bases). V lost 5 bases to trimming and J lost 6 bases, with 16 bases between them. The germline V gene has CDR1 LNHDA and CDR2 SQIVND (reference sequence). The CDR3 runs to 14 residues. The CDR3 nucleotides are TGTGCCAGTAGTCCCCCGGGGGCGGGGGATGGCTACACCTTC. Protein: CASSPPGAGDGYTF.

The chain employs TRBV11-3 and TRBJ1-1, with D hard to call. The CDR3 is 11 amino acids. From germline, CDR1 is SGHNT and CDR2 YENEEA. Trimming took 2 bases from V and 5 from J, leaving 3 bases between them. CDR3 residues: CASSLLTEAFF. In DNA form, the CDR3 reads TGTGCCAGCAGCTTATTAACTGAAGCTTTCTTT.

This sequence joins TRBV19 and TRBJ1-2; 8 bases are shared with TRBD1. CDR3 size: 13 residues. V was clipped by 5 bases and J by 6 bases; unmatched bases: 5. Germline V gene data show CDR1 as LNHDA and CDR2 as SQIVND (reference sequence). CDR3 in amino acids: CASSFGTGDGYTF. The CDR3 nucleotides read TGTGCCAGTAGTTTCGGGACAGGAGATGGCTACACCTTC.